Each of the 10 T cell receptor beta chains below was sequenced from the same sample in a study of tumor-infiltrating lymphocytes in primary liver carcinoma. The authors took blood RNA from unsorted whole blood and also extracted germline DNA. The researchers produced TCR beta cDNA from 500 to 550 ng total RNA with a constant-region primer. ARM-PCR was slightly modified, and three nested multiplex PCR rounds with it gave rise to the TCR beta libraries. TRBV1-TRBV30 forward and Cbeta reverse primers drove the first two approximately 10-cycle rounds. Using its own MiXCR run on the multiplex PCR reads, TCRdb lists one record per CDR3 protein. The data contain over 250,000 distinct CDR3 sequences, 58% of them singletons. Sequenced sample: peripheral blood. Receptor source: a woman aged 25 to 45 with primary liver carcinoma and hepatitis B virus infection.

Ten or more counts support this clonotype. V is TRBV11-2 and J is TRBJ2-3, with a tentative D call TRBD1 (6 bases). The V gene lost 6 bases and the J gene lost 4 bases, with 11 bases spanning the gap. This CDR3 is built from 13 residues. CDR1 and CDR2 from the germline V gene are SGHAT and FQNNGV. The DNA for the CDR3 is TGTGCCAGCAGATTACAGGGTGCAGATACGCAGTATTTT. Its translation is CASRLQGADTQYF.

The chain employs TRBV4-2 and TRBJ2-1, with D uncertain. This CDR3 is 14 amino acids long. V was cut by 4 bases and J by 9 bases, with 16 bases left in between. From germline, CDR1 is LGHNA and CDR2 YNFKEQ. This CDR3 reads CASSRTELVSEQFF. CDR3 nucleotides: TGTGCCAGCAGCCGCACAGAGTTGGTCAGTGAGCAGTTCTTC.

For this clonotype: A much larger clonotype is one base distant, so this may be a read error. The V gene is TRBV29-1, the J gene TRBJ2-1, with D perhaps assigned TRBD1 or TRBD2 (6 bases each). In germline, CDR1 is SQVTM, CDR2 ANQGSEA. V dropped 4 bases and J dropped 4 bases, with 14 bases sitting between them. CDR3 size: 14 residues. CDR3 sequence (DNA): TGCAGCGTTGCTCGACTAGGGGGGTACAATGAGCAGTTCTTC. This encodes CSVARLGGYNEQFF.

With respect to this clonotype: Mismatch with germline at one junction end may stem from a read error. The chain joins TRBV12-3 or TRBV12-4 to TRBJ2-7, with 8 bases lining up with TRBD1. CDR3 size: 14 residues. Written as DNA, the CDR3 is TGCGCCAGCAGGGGACAGGATGGGACCTACGAGCAGTACTTC. This sequence encodes CASRGQDGTYEQYF.

This clonotype was observed a few times. V usage is TRBV11-2 and J usage is TRBJ2-1; 11 positions agree with TRBD2. Germline CDR1 reads SGHAT; CDR2 reads FQNNGV. The CDR3 covers 15 residues. V lost 3 bases and J lost 12; bases outside the gene matches: 10. The CDR3 here is CASSLAGTSGGGQFF. Here the CDR3 DNA reads TGTGCCAGCAGCTTGGCCGGGACTAGCGGTGGTGGGCAGTTCTTC.

This clonotype was detected a few times. The rearrangement uses TRBV12-3 or TRBV12-4 and TRBJ1-1, with D unclear. The V end lost 6 bases, the J end lost 0 bases, and 11 bases lay between the germline ends. This CDR3 has 14 residues. The CDR3 DNA reads as TGTGCCAGCAGCACATTGGCGGTGAACACTGAAGCTTTCTTT. This translates into CASSTLAVNTEAFF.

V gene TRBV29-1 combines with J gene TRBJ2-5; D perhaps matches TRBD2 (6 bases). Deletions cut 7 bases from V and 5 bases from J, with 17 bases between. This CDR3 is 13 amino acids long. Germline-derived CDR1 and CDR2 are SQVTM and ANQGSEA. The DNA of the CDR3 is TGCAGCGCGACGGGAGCCTCCGGGGAGACCCAGTACTTC. As protein: CSATGASGETQYF.

This clonotype was counted at least ten times. This chain connects TRBV6-6 to TRBJ1-1; 8 bases fit TRBD1. V lost 10 bases and J lost 7; bases outside the gene matches: 14. The CDR3 length is 14 residues. Germline V gives CDR1 MNHNY, CDR2 SVGAGI (reference sequence). CDR3 in DNA: TGTGCCACCAACGACAGGGGCGGTGGAGGTGAAGCTTTCTTT. It translates to CATNDRGGGGEAFF.

V is TRBV5-1 and J is TRBJ2-5; D is possibly TRBD2 (5 bases). V shed 4 bases and J shed 3 bases, with 13 bases lying between them. This CDR3 has 14 amino acids. Per the germline V gene, CDR1 is SGHRS and CDR2 is YFSETQ. The CDR3: CASSTLPGEETQYF. CDR3 DNA sequence: TGCGCCAGCAGCACACTTCCCGGGGAAGAGACCCAGTACTTC.

J is TRBJ1-1 and V is TRBV11-2; D remains unclear. The CDR3 is 13 residues long. Trimming removed 5 bases from V and 10 bases from J, with 17 bases in between. Germline values: CDR1 SGHAT, CDR2 FQNNGV. The CDR3 here is CASSTSSGYVAFF. As DNA, the CDR3 is TGTGCCAGCAGCACCTCCTCGGGTTATGTAGCTTTCTTT.